The sample holds one count of the clone carrying this TCR beta chain. The record originates from a study of T cell responses to AZD1222 COVID-19 vaccine. This CDR3 spans 12 amino acids. Germline CDR1 and CDR2: SQVTM and ANQGSEA. Between the trimmed V and J ends, which lost 6 bases and 6 bases, there was a span of 14 bases. Only in-frame clones appear in the TCRdb table, and some are missing; sequencing was by immunoSEQ multiplex PCR. The profile covers tens of thousands of clones, with around 87% appearing a single time and 20% to 30% taken by the ten largest. This chain uses TRBV29-1 with TRBJ1-2; TRBD1 might be the D (6 bases). The sequences come from peripheral blood, collected on day 0 of AZD1222 vaccination. The TCR sequence derives from an adult in good health. DNA for the CDR3: TGCAGCGTCGCTAACAGGGTTCATGGCTACACCTTC. It codes for CSVANRVHGYTF. Supplemented by reference TRBV29-1 and TRBJ1-2, the full variable domain reads SAVISQKPSRDICQRGTSLTIQCQVDSQVTMMFWYRQQPGQSLTLIATANQGSEATYESGFVIDKFPISRPNLTFSTLTVSNMSPEDSSIYLCSVANRVHGYTFGSGTRLTVV.